Here is one T cell receptor beta chain with its context. The antigen is not known. These data belong to a study of T cell responses to AZD1222 COVID-19 vaccine. Points from the study as a whole: Most donors were white British, females outnumbered males, and clonal diversity was possibly underestimated. Sampled repertoires all dated from after the peak T cell response.

TCRdb's table, derived via immunoSEQ multiplex PCR, lists solely in-frame clones and lacks some. The repertoire has about 140,000 clones, around four fifths of them found once; the top ten carry 4.1%. CDR3 size: 14 residues. V lost 6 bases to trimming and J lost 5 bases, with 14 bases between them. Germline lookup yields CDR1 MNHEY and CDR2 SMNVEV (reference sequence). This specimen consisted of peripheral blood, obtained on day 0 of AZD1222 vaccination. This clonotype was obtained from an adult in good health. The genes are TRBV27 and TRBJ1-5; the D is unclear. CDR3 bases: TGTGCCAGCAGCCATGCCGGGAACCATCAGCCCCAGCATTTT. Its translation is CASSHAGNHQPQHF.